What follows are 32 T cell receptor beta chains derived from one specimen sequenced in a study of blood T cells in healthy people across ages. Alongside a J-beta primer mix, a sample-barcoded 5' primer served in a second PCR lasting roughly 7 to 12 cycles. From the 5' RACE reads, TCRdb called clonotypes with MiXCR, one entry per CDR3 protein. The table shows about 290,000 distinct CDR3 sequences, with less than 30% occurring only once. Sequences were obtained from blood. The source is a woman aged 70-85 years in good health.

This clonotype has ten or more counts. CDR3 residues: CSVSYGIETQYF. The CDR3 DNA reads as TGCAGCGTTAGTTATGGTATTGAGACCCAGTACTTC. This chain connects TRBV29-1 to TRBJ2-5; D remains ambiguous. V was pared by 5 bases and J by 5 bases, with 12 bases between. The CDR3 runs 12 residues. The germline gives CDR1 SQVTM, CDR2 ANQGSEA.

A few counts support this clonotype. The V call is TRBV5-1, the J call TRBJ1-1; D call uncertain. V shed 0 bases and J shed 7 bases, with 19 bases lying between them. This CDR3 has 16 residues. CDR1 is SGHRS, CDR2 YFSETQ, per germline. The CDR3 reads CASSLASGRYRHEAFF. CDR3 sequence (DNA): TGCGCCAGCAGCTTGGCCTCAGGCCGATACCGCCATGAAGCTTTCTTT. The whole variable domain, remainder taken from reference TRBV5-1 and TRBJ1-1, is KAGVTQTPRYLIKTRGQQVTLSCSPISGHRSVSWYQQTPGQGLQFLFEYFSETQRNKGNFPGRFSGRQFSNSRSEMNVSTLELGDSALYLCASSLASGRYRHEAFFGQGTRLTVV.

In its sample, this clonotype was seen many times. This chain uses TRBV28 with TRBJ2-1; 7 positions match TRBD1. The CDR3 covers 15 residues. V was pared by 10 bases and J by 0 bases, with 9 bases of the junction left unmatched. CDR1 and CDR2 from the germline V gene are MDHEN and SYDVKM. As DNA, the CDR3 is TGTGCCATGGCTAAGACAGGGAGCTCCTACAATGAGCAGTTCTTC. Its translation: CAMAKTGSSYNEQFF.

A few counts support this clonotype. This chain connects TRBV18 to TRBJ2-4; D may correspond to TRBD1 or TRBD2 (6 bases each). The CDR3 runs 16 residues. Trimming removed 0 bases at V and 9 bases at J, with 18 bases between. The germline gives CDR1 KGHSH, CDR2 LQKENI. The CDR3 DNA follows: TGTGCCAGCTCACCACCGGAGGGGACAAGGTCCCGCATTCAGTACTTC. Its protein is CASSPPEGTRSRIQYF.

Worth noting for this clonotype: A junction end diverges from the germline sequence, so it may reflect a read error. V and J are TRBV6-2 or TRBV6-3 and TRBJ2-1, with 14 bases lining up with TRBD2. The CDR3 consists of 16 residues. CDR1 MNHEY and CDR2 SVGEGT come from the germline V gene. The DNA for the CDR3 is TGTGCCAGCAGTCCAGGGACTAGCGGGAGTAGAAATGAGCCGTTCTTC. It codes for CASSPGTSGSRNEPFF.

Notes on this clonotype: Mismatch with germline at one junction end may stem from a read error. The CDR3 loop is CASGLTRIPYNEQFF. Written as DNA, the CDR3 is TGCGCCAGCGGCTTGACCAGGATTCCTTACAATGAGCAGTTCTTC. The chain links TRBV5-1 to TRBJ2-1; D remains ambiguous. This CDR3 has 15 amino acids. Germline lookup yields CDR1 SGHRS and CDR2 YFSETQ. Full variable domain (outside the CDR3, taken from reference TRBV5-1 and TRBJ2-1): KAGVTQTPRYLIKTRGQQVTLSCSPISGHRSVSWYQQTPGQGLQFLFEYFSETQRNKGNFPGRFSGRQFSNSRSEMNVSTLELGDSALYLCASGLTRIPYNEQFFGPGTRLTVL.

V is TRBV28 and J is TRBJ2-3; the D call may be TRBD1 or TRBD2 (5 bases each). CDR1 and CDR2 from the germline V gene are MDHEN and SYDVKM. There are 14 residues in the CDR3. V was pared by 8 bases and J by 1 base, with 13 bases between. CDR3 in amino acids: CASGSRDGTDTQYF. Written as DNA, the CDR3 is TGTGCCAGCGGTAGCCGGGACGGCACAGATACGCAGTATTTT.

This clonotype was observed a handful of times. Relative to the germline gene, one junction end is altered; a read error may explain this. V gene TRBV7-7 combines with J gene TRBJ2-5; tentatively, D is TRBD1 or TRBD2 (6 bases each). The germline V gene encodes CDR1 SSHAT and CDR2 FNYEAQ (reference sequence). This CDR3 spans 15 amino acids. The CDR3 sequence is CASSLSGGGQETQYF. The CDR3 DNA reads as TGTGCTAGCAGCTTAAGCGGAGGGGGTCAAGAGACCCAGTACTTC.

The rearrangement links TRBV20-1 to TRBJ1-2; a weak D match, TRBD1 (6 bases). Germline V CDR1 and CDR2: DFQATT, SNEGSKA (reference sequence). V gave up 0 bases and J gave up 4 bases, with 9 bases separating them. CDR3 size: 13 residues. The CDR3 DNA reads as TGCAGTGCTAGAGATCAACAGGGCTATGGCTACACCTTC. Translation: CSARDQQGYGYTF.

This clonotype has ten or more counts. The rearrangement uses TRBV28 and TRBJ1-2; 10 bases line up with TRBD1. The ends lost 2 bases at V and 3 bases at J; junction bases unmatched: 15. In germline, CDR1 is MDHEN, CDR2 SYDVKM. This CDR3 has 19 amino acids. CDR3 region: CASSLAGQGGRSGDYGYTF. In DNA form, the CDR3 reads TGTGCCAGCAGTTTAGCTGGACAGGGGGGTAGATCGGGTGACTATGGCTACACCTTC.

This clonotype was detected only a few times. The chain is built from TRBV29-1 and TRBJ2-5; 8 bases line up with TRBD1. The DNA matches TRBJ2-7 better at its end, which makes the J call doubtful. The CDR3 contains 14 residues. Looked up from germline, CDR1 is SQVTM and CDR2 is ANQGSEA. CDR3 amino acids: CSVEGTGKTYEQYF. CDR3 bases: TGCAGCGTGGAGGGGACAGGCAAAACCTACGAGCAGTACTTC.

The chain is built from TRBV6-5 and TRBJ1-1; weak D call: TRBD1 (6 bases). Trimming removed 2 bases at V and 2 bases at J, with 9 bases between. Germline CDR1 reads MNHEY; CDR2 reads SVGAGI. The CDR3 has 14 residues. CDR3 DNA sequence: TGTGCCAGCAGTTACGACAGGAAAAACACTGAAGCTTTCTTT. Its translation is CASSYDRKNTEAFF.

The sample holds a few counts of this clonotype. The rearrangement uses TRBV5-1 and TRBJ2-5, with D uncertain. The J call may be in error: the DNA end matches TRBJ2-7 better. CDR1 and CDR2 (germline): SGHRS, YFSETQ. The CDR3 loop spans 12 amino acids. The CDR3 DNA reads TGCGCCAGCTCCCCAGCGACCTACGAGCAGTACTTC. Protein product: CASSPATYEQYF.

This clonotype was picked up many times. This chain links TRBV6-2 or TRBV6-3 with TRBJ2-3; D gene ambiguous. Trimming pared 7 bases from V and 3 bases from J, leaving 5 bases between. This CDR3 is built from 11 residues. CDR1 is MNHEY and CDR2 is SVGEGT in the germline V gene. DNA of the CDR3: TGTGCCAGCACGAATACAGATACGCAGTATTTT. As protein: CASTNTDTQYF.

The chain carries TRBV6-5 and TRBJ2-7; 9 bases align to TRBD1. Trimming at V came to 2 bases and at J to 2 bases, leaving 7 bases not matched to a gene. CDR1 is MNHEY, CDR2 SVGAGI, per germline. This CDR3 is 16 amino acids long. In DNA form, the CDR3 reads TGTGCCAGCAGTTACGACTCGGGACAGGGCGCCTACGAGCAGTACTTC. Protein product: CASSYDSGQGAYEQYF.

The V gene is TRBV20-1, the J gene TRBJ2-5, with 13 bases identical to TRBD2. This CDR3 region has 15 residues. J was trimmed by 4 bases and V by 3 bases; bases with no gene match: 5. In germline, CDR1 is DFQATT, CDR2 SNEGSKA (reference sequence). The CDR3 loop reads CSASGGLAGVETQYF. In DNA, the CDR3 is TGCAGTGCTAGCGGCGGACTAGCGGGAGTAGAGACCCAGTACTTC.

The rearrangement links TRBV5-1 to TRBJ2-7; no definite D call. The V end was cut by 4 bases, the J end by 2 bases, with 10 bases between. The CDR3 extends over 13 amino acids. From germline, CDR1 is SGHRS and CDR2 YFSETQ. This chain's CDR3 is CASSADRTYEQYF. The CDR3, as DNA: TGCGCCAGCAGCGCGGACCGAACCTACGAGCAGTACTTC.

Ten or more counts support this clonotype. The chain combines TRBV4-1 with TRBJ2-4; 7 nucleotides match TRBD2. Germline V lookup: CDR1 MGHRA, CDR2 YSYEKL. Trimming took 3 bases from V and 6 from J; bases not matched to a gene: 5. The CDR3 length is 14 residues. As DNA, the CDR3 is TGCGCCAGCAGCCAGGTGGGGGGGTTAAACATTCAGTACTTC. It yields the protein CASSQVGGLNIQYF.

This chain joins TRBV7-6 and TRBJ2-5; D not certain. TRBJ2-7 matches the DNA end more closely, so the J call is doubtful. Germline V gene data show CDR1 as SGHVS and CDR2 as FNYEAQ. The CDR3 contains 13 residues. CDR3 loop: CASSRDTTYEQYF. The CDR3 bases are TGTGCCAGCAGTCGCGACACCACCTACGAGCAGTACTTC.

In this sample, this clonotype turned up a few times. This chain connects TRBV18 to TRBJ1-5; D is unclear. Germline values: CDR1 KGHSH, CDR2 LQKENI. The V end was cut by 2 bases, the J end by 7 bases, with 15 bases between. This CDR3 region has 15 residues. Written as DNA, the CDR3 is TGTGCCAGCTCACCAGGTCTCGGAACCCAACAGCCCCAGCATTTT. As protein: CASSPGLGTQQPQHF.

The chain couples TRBV7-2 to TRBJ2-7; TRBD1 aligns across 8 bases. The CDR3 has 15 amino acids. Germline V gives CDR1 SGHTA, CDR2 FQGNSA. The J segment lost 0 bases and the V segment lost 4 bases, leaving 5 bases of the junction unmatched. The CDR3 is CASSSRDRHSYEQYF. The CDR3 DNA is TGTGCCAGCAGCTCCCGGGACAGGCACTCCTACGAGCAGTACTTC.

V and J are TRBV27 and TRBJ1-6; no clear D gene. Trimming left V 2 bases short and J 6 bases short, with 2 bases between. Germline V gene lookup returns CDR1 MNHEY and CDR2 SMNVEV (reference sequence). This CDR3 has 12 residues. CDR3 coding DNA: TGTGCCAGCAGTTTACCTAATTCACCCCTCCACTTT. It specifies CASSLPNSPLHF.

This clonotype was seen a few times. The chain recombines TRBV20-1 with TRBJ2-7, with TRBD2 as a possible D gene (6 bases). The CDR3 extends over 17 amino acids. CDR1 is DFQATT and CDR2 is SNEGSKA in the germline V gene (reference sequence). Trimming removed 0 bases from V and 3 bases from J, with 21 bases in between. The CDR3 here is CSARDAGKGALRYEQYF. CDR3 nucleotide sequence: TGCAGTGCTAGAGATGCGGGGAAAGGGGCTTTGCGCTACGAGCAGTACTTC.

V is TRBV25-1 and J is TRBJ1-1; TRBD1 might be the D (5 bases). The CDR3 runs 13 residues. The ends were cut back, 4 bases at V and 4 bases at J, with 10 bases in the middle. Germline V CDR1 and CDR2: MGHDK, SYGVNS. CDR3 DNA sequence: TGTGCCAGCAGTGGGGGCATGAGCACTGAAGCTTTCTTT. Translation: CASSGGMSTEAFF.

V usage is TRBV7-8 and J usage is TRBJ2-7, with D unresolved. Trimming took off 1 base at V and 0 bases at J, with 10 bases between the two ends. The CDR3 is 15 amino acids. Germline V gene sequence: CDR1 SGHVS, CDR2 FQNEAQ. The CDR3 region is CASSLGFGSSYEQYF. CDR3 DNA sequence: TGTGCCAGCAGCTTAGGGTTTGGGTCCTCCTACGAGCAGTACTTC.

This clonotype was seen more than once but under ten times. A much larger clone sits a single nucleotide away, making a read error possible. The J gene is TRBJ2-5, the V gene TRBV28, with D tentatively TRBD2 (5 bases). V was cut by 6 bases and J by 1 base, with 12 bases left in between. Germline CDR1 and CDR2: MDHEN and SYDVKM. The CDR3 is 14 residues long. The CDR3 nucleotides are TGTGCCAGCAGACCCCCGAGGGCCCAAGAGACCCAGTACTTC. It translates to CASRPPRAQETQYF.

This clonotype occurred a few times. The chain joins TRBV29-1 to TRBJ2-3; no clear D gene. This CDR3 contains 12 residues. V lost 4 bases to trimming and J lost 3 bases, with 8 bases between them. The germline CDR1 and CDR2 sequences are SQVTM and ANQGSEA. CDR3 in amino acids: CSVGRATDTQYF. CDR3 nucleotides: TGCAGCGTTGGACGGGCGACAGATACGCAGTATTTT.

This clonotype was seen a handful of times. The chain carries TRBV20-1 and TRBJ1-4; 8 nucleotides align to TRBD1. Germline V lookup: CDR1 DFQATT, CDR2 SNEGSKA (reference sequence). V dropped 7 bases and J dropped 7; count of bases not matched to a gene: 8. This CDR3 has 13 residues. This CDR3 is CSVEATGVEKLFF. The CDR3 coding sequence is TGCAGTGTTGAAGCGACAGGGGTTGAAAAACTGTTTTTT.

This clonotype appeared a few times. The chain has TRBV5-4 and TRBJ2-5; D perhaps matches TRBD2 (6 bases). The DNA end favors TRBJ2-7, so the J call may be wrong. The CDR3 has 14 residues. Germline lookup yields CDR1 SGHNT and CDR2 YYREEE (reference sequence). CDR3 protein: CASSLGGLSYEQYF. DNA of the CDR3: TGTGCCAGCAGCTTGGGGGGACTCTCCTACGAGCAGTACTTC.

This clonotype appeared a few times. This chain uses TRBV18 with TRBJ2-7; TRBD1 agrees at 7 bases. Germline V gene sequence: CDR1 KGHSH, CDR2 LQKENI. V shed 6 bases, J shed 0 bases, and the junction held 2 bases outside the gene matches. The CDR3 covers 13 residues. This chain's CDR3 is CASSGQSSYEQYF. The CDR3 region has the DNA TGTGCCAGCTCGGGACAGAGCTCCTACGAGCAGTACTTC.

This clonotype was observed a few times. V is TRBV12-3 or TRBV12-4 and J is TRBJ2-1; no reliable D call. V was clipped by 0 bases and J by 2 bases, with 11 bases between them. The CDR3 is 16 residues long. The CDR3, as DNA: TGTGCCAGCAGTTTAGCGATGGGATTGCCCTACAATGAGCAGTTCTTC. Translated, it gives CASSLAMGLPYNEQFF.

This clonotype was observed a handful of times. V gene TRBV18 combines with J gene TRBJ2-7, with 7 positions matching TRBD2. There are 15 residues in the CDR3. Germline trimming cut 3 bases from V and 2 bases from J; bases unmatched to any gene: 7. CDR1 is KGHSH and CDR2 is LQKENI in the germline V gene. This CDR3 is CASSPTSNSAYEQYF. DNA for the CDR3: TGTGCCAGCTCACCGACTAGCAACTCCGCCTACGAGCAGTACTTC.